This T cell receptor (beta chain) originates from a study of blood T cell repertoires in COVID-19. Study at large: Sites in the United States, Italy and Spain provided acute and convalescent COVID-19 samples. PBMCs, B-cell-depleted T cells, or T cells were the source of the cDNA or gDNA that made up the material.

Those enrolled in Seattle joined during active infection and were followed longitudinally afterward. This table comes from immunoSEQ multiplex PCR, and its TCRdb copy is limited to in-frame clones, with some not included. The top ten hold 7.3% of the sample, which has about 68,000 clones, 75% to 95% seen once. CDR1 LNHDA and CDR2 SQIVND come from the germline V gene (reference sequence). The V and J ends lost 6 bases and 5 bases, in that order; junction bases with no gene match: 8. The CDR3 covers 15 residues. This TCR came from a man aged 35-49 years with COVID-19, enrolled during active disease. The chain combines TRBV19 with TRBJ1-2, with TRBD1 matching over 11 bases. Sequenced input: peripheral blood. The CDR3 loop is CASSPRTGGLYGYTF. CDR3 bases: TGTGCCAGTAGCCCCCGGACAGGGGGCCTTTATGGCTACACCTTC. Using reference TRBV19 and TRBJ1-2 for the parts outside the CDR3, the full variable domain is DGGITQSPKYLFRKEGQNVTLSCEQNLNHDAMYWYRQDPGQGLRLIYYSQIVNDFQKGDIAEGYSVSREKKESFPLTVTSAQKNPTAFYLCASSPRTGGLYGYTFGSGTRLTVV.